These 26 T cell receptor beta chains originate from one sample sequenced in a study of shared clonotypes between healthy human individuals. Method: immunoSEQ multiplex PCR; TCRdb's copy keeps in-frame clones and lacks some. The sample has fewer than 850,000 clones, 90% seen once; the top ten hold 34%. The specimen sequenced was memory CD8+ T cells from PBMCs. Indicated subset: CD45RO+ cells pooled with CCR7-negative TemRA cells. These receptors were obtained from a man between 18 and 35 years old in good health. Some clones in this sample may be carry-over from other donors' samples.

The V and J genes are TRBV10-1 and TRBJ2-1, with D tentatively TRBD2 (6 bases). The CDR3 loop spans 17 amino acids. Germline lookup yields CDR1 WNHNN and CDR2 SYGVQD (reference sequence). V was pared by 5 bases and J by 9 bases, with 26 bases between. The CDR3 sequence: CASSPSSVGGGFVEQFF. CDR3 DNA sequence: TGCGCCAGCAGTCCTTCCTCCGTGGGAGGTGGTTTCGTTGAGCAGTTCTTC.

The chain uses TRBV9 and TRBJ2-6, with D perhaps matching TRBD2 (6 bases). The CDR3 consists of 16 residues. Trimming took 2 bases from V and 3 from J, leaving 12 bases between them. The V gene's germline CDR1 is SGDLS and CDR2 YYNGEE. DNA of the CDR3: TGTGCCAGCAGCGTTTCCGGGGGTCGTGGGGCCAACGTCCTGACTTTC. Protein sequence: CASSVSGGRGANVLTF. Filled out from reference TRBV9 and TRBJ2-6, the complete variable domain reads DSGVTQTPKHLITATGQRVTLRCSPRSGDLSVYWYQQSLDQGLQFLIQYYNGEERAKGNILERFSAQQFPDLHSELNLSSLELGDSALYFCASSVSGGRGANVLTFGAGSRLTVL.

The gene calls are TRBV28 and TRBJ2-7; 9 nucleotides line up with TRBD1. The CDR3 extends over 15 amino acids. J lost 2 bases, V lost 3 bases, and 5 bases had no gene match. CDR1 is MDHEN and CDR2 is SYDVKM in the germline V gene. The CDR3 is CASSFMTGGTYEQYF. DNA of the CDR3: TGTGCCAGCAGTTTTATGACAGGGGGTACCTACGAGCAGTACTTC.

CDR3 DNA: TGTGCCAGCAGCTTAGGGAGTGCGAATGGCTACACCTTC. Translating gives CASSLGSANGYTF. The chain couples TRBV7-9 to TRBJ1-2; D is uncertain. This CDR3 contains 13 residues. The V end lost 1 base, the J end lost 6 bases, and 9 bases lay between the germline ends. In germline, CDR1 is SEHNR, CDR2 FQNEAQ (reference sequence). The entire variable domain, with the rest obtained from reference TRBV7-9 and TRBJ1-2, is as follows: DTGVSQNPRHKITKRGQNVTFRCDPISEHNRLYWYRQTLGQGPEFLTYFQNEAQLEKSRLLSDRFSAERPKGSFSTLEIQRTEQGDSAMYLCASSLGSANGYTFGSGTRLTVV.

The chain couples TRBV28 to TRBJ2-7, with D possibly being TRBD1 (5 bases). CDR1 and CDR2 (germline): MDHEN, SYDVKM. The CDR3 sequence is 14 residues long. Trimming took 3 bases from V and 2 from J, leaving 11 bases between them. The DNA for the CDR3 is TGTGCCAGCAGTTTCGAGAAGGGGACCTACGAGCAGTACTTC. This translates into CASSFEKGTYEQYF.

The rearrangement uses TRBV6-5 and TRBJ2-5; D not certain. The end of the DNA fits TRBJ2-7 better, so the J call may be wrong. The CDR3 is 12 residues long. Looked up from germline, CDR1 is MNHEY and CDR2 is SVGAGI. The CDR3 region has the DNA TGTGCCAGCATTGGGCAATCCTACGAGCAGTACTTC. Its translation is CASIGQSYEQYF.

This clone was seen more than once but under ten times. Other DNA sequences from this sample encode an identical CDR3 as well. This chain uses TRBV27 with TRBJ2-7, with 8 bases fitting TRBD2. Germline CDR1 and CDR2: MNHEY and SMNVEV (reference sequence). V trimming: 5 bases; J trimming: 1 base; junction bases outside the gene matches: 1. The CDR3 is 13 amino acids. The CDR3 region is CASSPGGSYEQYF. The CDR3 nucleotides read TGTGCCAGCAGTCCGGGGGGGTCCTACGAGCAGTACTTC.

This chain uses TRBV13 with TRBJ2-7; the D gene is possibly TRBD2 (5 bases). The CDR3 has 15 amino acids. Germline V CDR1 and CDR2: PRHDT, FYEKMQ (reference sequence). V gave up 1 base and J gave up 2 bases, with 12 bases separating them. The CDR3 sequence is CASSLDGIGTYEQYF. Written as DNA, the CDR3 is TGTGCCAGCAGCTTAGACGGGATTGGAACCTACGAGCAGTACTTC.

This clone showed up just once. The chain is built from TRBV30 and TRBJ1-2; a weak D match, TRBD1 (6 bases). There are 17 residues in the CDR3. The germline V and J ends were trimmed by 1 base and 4 bases, with 22 bases remaining between them. CDR1 and CDR2 from the germline V gene are GTSNPN and SVGIG (reference sequence). CDR3 DNA: TGTGCCTGGAGTGACCCCGGTGGGGGGGGGCGGTCCTATGGCTACACCTTC. This sequence encodes CAWSDPGGGGRSYGYTF.

The chain combines TRBV28 with TRBJ2-7; 13 bases are shared with TRBD2. V dropped 2 bases and J dropped 4; count of bases not matched to a gene: 14. Germline CDR1 MDHEN, CDR2 SYDVKM. The CDR3 runs 19 residues. The CDR3: CASSLPIGTSGALPYEQYF. DNA of the CDR3: TGTGCCAGCAGTTTACCAATTGGGACTAGCGGGGCCCTCCCGTACGAGCAGTACTTC.

V gene TRBV2 combines with J gene TRBJ2-5, with D possibly being TRBD1 or TRBD2 (5 bases each). CDR3 length: 12 amino acids. The germline V and J ends were trimmed by 8 bases and 1 base, with 8 bases remaining between them. Germline values: CDR1 SNHLY, CDR2 FYNNEI. The CDR3 reads CASERGQETQYF. CDR3 DNA: TGTGCCAGCGAGAGGGGCCAAGAGACCCAGTACTTC.

CDR3 DNA sequence: TGTGCCAGCAGCCCTACGGATGGGGTAACCGAGCAGTACTTC. Encoded protein: CASSPTDGVTEQYF. V gene TRBV7-9 combines with J gene TRBJ2-7; no clear D gene. With 5 bases removed from V and 6 bases from J, the gap between germline ends came to 17 bases. Germline-derived CDR1 and CDR2 are SEHNR and FQNEAQ (reference sequence). The CDR3 is made up of 14 amino acids.

The J gene is TRBJ2-7, the V gene TRBV28, with TRBD2 identical over 10 bases. The CDR3 spans 14 residues. The ends lost 11 bases at V and 2 bases at J; junction bases unmatched: 9. Germline loops: CDR1 MDHEN, CDR2 SYDVKM. In DNA, the CDR3 is TGTGCCGTTGAAGAGCGGGAGGGTACCTACGAGCAGTACTTC. Protein product: CAVEEREGTYEQYF.

The chain combines TRBV9 with TRBJ2-3, with TRBD2 matching 8 bases. The CDR3 length is 16 residues. Germline loops: CDR1 SGDLS, CDR2 YYNGEE. V was pared by 4 bases and J by 3 bases, with 10 bases of the junction left unmatched. CDR3 coding DNA: TGTGCCAGCAGCCTCCCGTCTAGCGGGCTTACAGATACGCAGTATTTT. Translating gives CASSLPSSGLTDTQYF.

The chain is built from TRBV28 and TRBJ1-2, with 8 positions matching TRBD1. Germline trimming cut 5 bases from V and 7 bases from J; bases unmatched to any gene: 6. The CDR3 runs to 13 residues. CDR1 is MDHEN, CDR2 SYDVKM, per germline. The CDR3 loop is CASSQSTGGGYTF. The CDR3 DNA sequence: TGTGCCAGCAGTCAAAGTACAGGGGGTGGCTACACCTTC.

This chain uses TRBV10-3 with TRBJ2-7; 16 nucleotides align to TRBD2. This CDR3 has 19 residues. Germline V gene lookup returns CDR1 ENHRY and CDR2 SYGVKD. The V gene end was trimmed by 4 bases and the J gene end by 4 bases; junction bases not matched to a gene: 13. The CDR3 spells CAISVLGTSGRAPRYEQYF. The CDR3 DNA reads TGTGCCATCAGTGTGTTGGGGACTAGCGGGAGGGCCCCCCGGTACGAGCAGTACTTC.

This clone was observed a handful of times. Within the sample, other DNA sequences also encode this same CDR3. The chain couples TRBV9 to TRBJ2-7; tentatively, D is TRBD2 (5 bases). Per the germline V gene, CDR1 is SGDLS and CDR2 is YYNGEE. CDR3 length equals 13 residues. V was cut by 2 bases and J by 1 base, with 7 bases left in between. CDR3 DNA sequence: TGTGCCAGCAGCGTGGGAGTTTCCTACGAGCAGTACTTC. Protein sequence: CASSVGVSYEQYF.

The CDR3 region has the DNA TGTGCCAGCAGCAGGGCTAGCGGGAGAAGTATGTGCGAGCAGTACTTC. Translation gives CASSRASGRSMCEQYF. The chain carries TRBV21-1 and TRBJ2-7; the D call TRBD2 from the table was never checked on the DNA. TRBV21-1 is termed a pseudogene. The CDR3 length is 16 residues.

This clone occurred once. The rearrangement links TRBV9 to TRBJ2-7; D uncertain. The CDR3 length is 15 residues. V lost 3 bases and J 4 bases, leaving 17 bases between the germline ends. CDR1 is SGDLS, CDR2 YYNGEE, per germline. CDR3 bases: TGTGCCAGCAGCGCCCCAGCCAGCCCCACTTACGAGCAGTACTTC. It encodes CASSAPASPTYEQYF.

This chain uses TRBV4-1 with TRBJ2-7; D call uncertain. Between the trimmed V and J ends, which lost 6 bases and 0 bases, there was a span of 12 bases. This CDR3 comprises 14 residues. The germline CDR1 and CDR2 sequences are MGHRA and YSYEKL. Here the CDR3 DNA reads TGCGCCAGCAGACAAACGGAGAACTCCTACGAGCAGTACTTC. It translates to CASRQTENSYEQYF.

The gene calls are TRBV7-6 and TRBJ2-5; 9 bases line up with TRBD2. Germline CDR1 SGHVS, CDR2 FNYEAQ. V lost 1 base and J lost 3; bases outside the gene matches: 6. The CDR3 is made up of 16 amino acids. DNA of the CDR3: TGTGCCAGCAGCTTAGATTTAGCGGGAGCTGAAGAGACCCAGTACTTC. It encodes CASSLDLAGAEETQYF. The variable domain in full, completed from reference TRBV7-6 and TRBJ2-5, reads GAGVSQSPRYKVTKRGQDVALRCDPISGHVSLYWYRQALGQGPEFLTYFNYEAQQDKSGLPNDRFSAERPEGSISTLTIQRTEQRDSAMYRCASSLDLAGAEETQYFGPGTRLLVL.

The V call is TRBV4-1, the J call TRBJ1-3, with unresolved D. This CDR3 is 16 amino acids long. The germline CDR1 and CDR2 sequences are MGHRA and YSYEKL. Trimming pared 1 base from V and 5 bases from J, leaving 15 bases between. CDR3 nucleotide sequence: TGCGCCAGCAGCCAAGGCCCCGAGGTTCCTAGAAACACCATATATTTT. This translates into CASSQGPEVPRNTIYF.

The gene calls are TRBV30 and TRBJ1-3; tentative D call: TRBD1 (6 bases). V was trimmed by 1 base and J by 0 bases, leaving 7 bases between them. Germline assignment: CDR1 GTSNPN and CDR2 SVGIG (reference sequence). This CDR3 is 14 amino acids long. CDR3 in amino acids: CAWSGGHSGNTIYF. The CDR3 DNA is TGTGCCTGGAGTGGGGGACACTCTGGAAACACCATATATTTT.

V gene TRBV11-2 combines with J gene TRBJ2-1, with TRBD1 matching 9 bases. Per germline, CDR1 SGHAT and CDR2 FQNNGV. The CDR3 has 16 residues. The ends lost 3 bases at V and 4 bases at J; junction bases unmatched: 7. The CDR3 reads CASSLDRGGSYNEQFF. The CDR3 DNA reads TGTGCCAGCAGCTTGGACAGGGGAGGTTCGTACAATGAGCAGTTCTTC. The whole variable domain, remainder taken from reference TRBV11-2 and TRBJ2-1, is EAGVAQSPRYKIIEKRQSVAFWCNPISGHATLYWYQQILGQGPKLLIQFQNNGVVDDSQLPKDRFSAERLKGVDSTLKIQPAKLEDSAVYLCASSLDRGGSYNEQFFGPGTRLTVL.

As concerns this clone: At one of its ends the junction is not consistent with the germline gene, which may arise from a read error. This chain links TRBV27 with TRBJ2-2; D not resolved. The CDR3 has 16 residues. Germline CDR1 and CDR2: MNHEY and SMNVEV (reference sequence). DNA of the CDR3: TGTGCCGGCAGTGCCCGCGGCAGGCAGAACACCGGGGAGCTGTTTTTT. Encoded protein: CAGSARGRQNTGELFF.

The V gene is TRBV9, the J gene TRBJ2-1, with unresolved D. V was cut by 1 base and J by 1 base, with 9 bases left in between. CDR1 and CDR2 (germline): SGDLS, YYNGEE. This CDR3 contains 15 residues. In DNA form, the CDR3 reads TGTGCCAGCAGCGTAACCGGATCTTCCTACAATGAGCAGTTCTTC. It yields the protein CASSVTGSSYNEQFF. Full variable domain (remainder filled in from reference TRBV9 and TRBJ2-1): DSGVTQTPKHLITATGQRVTLRCSPRSGDLSVYWYQQSLDQGLQFLIQYYNGEERAKGNILERFSAQQFPDLHSELNLSSLELGDSALYFCASSVTGSSYNEQFFGPGTRLTVL.